The TCR beta chain described here comes from a study of T-cell memory formation after mild COVID-19 (dated by TCRdb to the early 2020s). Looking at the study overall: TCR sequence clusters from the two donors were largely donor specific. T-cell clones expanding and contracting after mild COVID-19 in two donors were tracked by longitudinal TCRalpha and TCRbeta repertoire sequencing. The cohort was made up of two young adult volunteers, one female and one male, who were previously healthy.

A word on this clonotype: The antigen it recognizes is unknown. Per-nucleotide qualities are absent, and no much larger clonotype sits a single base away.

PBMCs were isolated by Ficoll-Paque density gradient centrifugation. Sequencing used an Illumina NovaSeq 6000. TCRalpha and TCRbeta cDNA libraries were constructed by 5'RACE with constant-segment primers, with sample barcodes and unique molecular identifiers being introduced. Trizol reagent was used to extract RNA from every sample. The libraries were amplified in two PCR steps, and the second step added a second sample barcode and Illumina TruSeq adapters. The libraries were sequenced on an Illumina NovaSeq using 2 x 150 bp paired-end reads. Regarding the original processing steps: With migec v1.2.7, reads were demultiplexed and then collapsed into UMI-guided consensus sequences. Using mixcr v2.1.11, UMI consensuses were aligned to TRA and TRB V and J templates and then assembled into clonotypes. Expanded or contracted clonotypes were those called significant by both edgeR and NoisET, with noise models trained on biological replicates. For edgeR calls, a false discovery rate-adjusted p below 0.01 and a log2 fold-change threshold of 1 were applied. PCA with hierarchical clustering of max-normalized trajectories of the 1000 most abundant clonotypes was used as exploratory dynamics analysis. Separately sequenced CD4+ and CD8+ repertoires were used to assign a CD4 or CD8 phenotype to each responding clone. TCRdb ran its own pipeline on the public reads, namely fastp trimming at Q25 and MiXCR clone calling, and kept in-frame beta chains. Rows are unified per CDR3 protein, each entry keeping the most common DNA and genes. TCRdb, not the original authors, processed these V and J calls. Counted in this sample were about 190,000 distinct CDR3 sequences; approximately 10% of them appeared once. Approximately 3% of the sample lies in the top ten.

General study outcomes and caveats: Clones contracting from day 15 to 85 had balanced CD4/CD8 phenotypes, while a second wave expanding from day 15 to 37 was biased towards CD4+. Contracting CD4+ clones appeared mostly in the CM and EM memory subsets, whereas CD8+ clones were enriched in EMRA. Some responding clones were found in pre-infection memory, which suggests that pre-existing cross-reactive memory T cells took part in the SARS-CoV-2 response. The study included only a couple of mild cases, and larger cohorts that include severe cases with pre-infection samples were judged to be necessary. Whether the second-wave clones peaking on day 37 were SARS-CoV-2 specific was not confirmed.

The specimen was PBMCs or a T cell subset sorted from them (not recorded which). The TCR originated in a man between 18 and 29 years old who had mild COVID-19 (a few samples of this study predate the infection). The sample titles of this study are shuffled in the database, so cell type and time point are left out; the donor was told from shared clones.

CDR3 reads: CASSGQPGLEGATQYF. The DNA is TGTGCCAGCAGCGGACAGCCGGGACTAGAGGGCGCGACCCAGTACTTC. The V and J segments used are TRBV7-2 and TRBJ2-5; TRBD2 lines up with 8 middle nucleotides. The germline V gene yields SGHTA for CDR1 and FQGNSA for CDR2. The V end gives up 5 bases and the J end 7 bases, leaving 15 bases in the junction not matched to a gene. From cysteine to phenylalanine, the CDR3 is 16 amino acids long. The retained sequence is limited to the CDR3, 48 bases, with the frame set at the first base. Reference TRBV7-2 and TRBJ2-5 genes cover what lies past the CDR3, so the full variable domain is GAGVSQSPSNKVTEKGKDVELRCDPISGHTALYWYRQSLGQGLEFLIYFQGNSAPDKSGLPSDRFSAERTGGSVSTLTIQRTQQEDSAVYLCASSGQPGLEGATQYFGPGTRLLVL.